What follows are 25 T cell receptor beta chains derived from one specimen sequenced in a study of blood T cell repertoires in COVID-19. The repertoire was sequenced with immunoSEQ multiplex PCR; TCRdb's copy has only in-frame clones and lacks some. The sample records approximately 430,000 clones, roughly 90% being singletons. The specimen was peripheral blood. The receptors shown here come from a woman in her 30s with active or convalescent COVID-19.

The V call is TRBV4-1, the J call TRBJ1-1, with 7 bases that match TRBD1. V trimming: 5 bases; J trimming: 4 bases; junction bases outside the gene matches: 7. Germline V CDR1 and CDR2: MGHRA, YSYEKL. This CDR3 is 14 amino acids long. The CDR3 here is CASSWDREITEAFF. The CDR3 DNA sequence: TGCGCCAGCAGCTGGGACAGAGAAATCACTGAAGCTTTCTTT.

The chain couples TRBV6-4 to TRBJ1-1, with D possibly TRBD1 on 6 matching bases. Germline assignment: CDR1 MRHNA and CDR2 SNTAGT. Trimming stripped 5 bases from V and 6 bases from J, with 22 bases between. The CDR3 extends over 16 amino acids. Here the CDR3 DNA reads TGTGCCAGCAGTTCCCGCGAGGGAGGGGGAATCGCTGAAGCTTTCTTT. This encodes CASSSREGGGIAEAFF.

The chain joins TRBV25-1 to TRBJ1-2; D possibly corresponds to TRBD1 (5 bases). The V and J ends lost 2 bases and 8 bases respectively, with 6 bases between them. The length of the CDR3 is 11 residues. CDR1 MGHDK and CDR2 SYGVNS come from the germline V gene. DNA for the CDR3: TGTGCCAGCAGTGAACAGGGAGGCTACACCTTC. Residues: CASSEQGGYTF.

The chain carries TRBV4-2 and TRBJ2-7, with 8 bases matching TRBD1. The CDR3 is 17 amino acids. The V gene end was trimmed by 4 bases and the J gene end by 2 bases; junction bases not matched to a gene: 13. Looked up from germline, CDR1 is LGHNA and CDR2 is YNFKEQ. This CDR3 is CASSLSDREVFPYEQYF. DNA of the CDR3: TGTGCCAGCAGCCTTTCGGACAGGGAAGTTTTCCCCTACGAGCAGTACTTC.

The gene calls are TRBV2 and TRBJ1-3, with D perhaps TRBD1 (5 bases). The CDR3 has 16 amino acids. V was clipped by 2 bases and J by 0 bases, with 11 bases between them. Germline CDR1 is SNHLY and CDR2 is FYNNEI. CDR3 protein: CASSEFGDSSGNTIYF. The DNA of the CDR3 is TGTGCCAGCAGTGAATTTGGGGACTCCTCTGGAAACACCATATATTTT.

V and J are TRBV9 and TRBJ2-4; TRBD1 aligns across 7 bases. The CDR3 covers 14 residues. The junction had 6 bases not matched to a gene; V was cut back by 4 bases and J by 5 bases. The germline gives CDR1 SGDLS, CDR2 YYNGEE. The CDR3, as DNA: TGTGCCAGCAGCCCCGAGGGGGCCCAAAACATTCAGTACTTC. It translates to CASSPEGAQNIQYF.

The chain couples TRBV6-1 to TRBJ1-2; D call uncertain. V lost 0 bases and J lost 8, with 16 bases in between. This CDR3 is 15 amino acids long. Germline assignment: CDR1 MNHNS and CDR2 SASEGT. The CDR3 here is CASSEALLGRYGYTF. In nucleotides, the CDR3 is TGTGCCAGCAGTGAAGCGCTTCTGGGGAGGTACGGCTACACCTTC.

The V call is TRBV4-1, the J call TRBJ2-5, with no clear D. V lost 0 bases to trimming and J lost 5 bases, with 19 bases between them. This CDR3 comprises 17 residues. CDR1 and CDR2 from the germline V gene are MGHRA and YSYEKL. CDR3 sequence (DNA): TGCGCCAGCAGCCAAGACTCCGCCCTCAGAGCCGGGGAGACCCAGTACTTC. Protein: CASSQDSALRAGETQYF.

The rearrangement links TRBV4-1 to TRBJ1-3; 7 bases are a match to TRBD1. The CDR3 is 16 amino acids. Germline CDR1 is MGHRA and CDR2 is YSYEKL. The V and J ends lost 4 bases and 2 bases, in that order; junction bases with no gene match: 8. The CDR3 sequence: CASSRLTGSAGNTIYF. The CDR3 nucleotides are TGCGCCAGCAGCCGGTTGACAGGGTCCGCTGGAAACACCATATATTTT.

Here the CDR3 reads CASSEDSSGAFYPEQFF. In nucleotides, the CDR3 is TGCGCCAGCAGCGAAGATTCTAGCGGGGCTTTTTACCCTGAGCAGTTCTTC. The chain combines TRBV5-1 with TRBJ2-1; TRBD2 matches at 9 bases. Germline CDR1 and CDR2: SGHRS and YFSETQ. This CDR3 is 17 amino acids long. V gave up 4 bases and J gave up 9 bases; unmatched junction bases: 17.

The J gene is TRBJ2-7, the V gene TRBV5-4, with TRBD2 matching over 12 bases. CDR1 and CDR2 (germline): SGHNT, YYREEE (reference sequence). The trim removed 3 bases at V and 4 bases at J, leaving 2 bases unmatched. The CDR3 contains 14 residues. Here the CDR3 DNA reads TGTGCCAGCAGCTCTAGCGGGGGGGTTTACGAGCAGTACTTC. Its protein is CASSSSGGVYEQYF.

This clone was observed a single time. This chain links TRBV28 with TRBJ1-5; the match to TRBD1 covers 12 bases. The CDR3 has 17 residues. CDR1 MDHEN and CDR2 SYDVKM come from the germline V gene. Trimming took 6 bases from V and 5 from J; bases not matched to a gene: 11. CDR3 residues: CASSRTGTGGRDQPQHF. CDR3 coding DNA: TGTGCCAGCAGCCGGACCGGGACAGGGGGCAGGGATCAGCCCCAGCATTTT.

The chain has TRBV6-4 and TRBJ2-1; 12 positions match TRBD2. After removal of 2 bases from V and 9 bases from J, the junction contained 8 bases not matched to a gene. In germline, CDR1 is MRHNA, CDR2 SNTAGT. The CDR3 has 16 amino acids. As DNA, the CDR3 is TGTGCCAGCAGTGACCTGGCTAGCGGGAGGGCCGGTGAGCAGTTCTTC. Amino acids: CASSDLASGRAGEQFF.

The rearrangement joins TRBV27 to TRBJ1-2; 11 bases map to TRBD1. V was pared by 5 bases and J by 6 bases, with 5 bases of the junction left unmatched. This CDR3 region has 14 residues. CDR1 MNHEY and CDR2 SMNVEV come from the germline V gene (reference sequence). The CDR3 region has the DNA TGTGCCAGCAGTCGGGCGGGACAGGGGGATGGCTACACCTTC. It yields the protein CASSRAGQGDGYTF.

Concerning this clone itself: This CDR3 is also generated by other DNA sequences in the sample. CDR3 amino acids: CASSPGQDNQPQHF. As DNA, the CDR3 is TGCGCCAGCAGCCCGGGACAGGACAATCAGCCCCAGCATTTT. The chain uses TRBV5-1 and TRBJ1-5; TRBD1 matches 8 bases. Per the germline V gene, CDR1 is SGHRS and CDR2 is YFSETQ. CDR3 length: 14 residues. The V and J ends lost 4 bases and 3 bases, in that order; junction bases with no gene match: 3.

This chain joins TRBV7-2 and TRBJ1-4, with 8 bases matching TRBD1. The CDR3 loop spans 14 amino acids. Unmatched junction bases numbered 2, after V lost 5 bases and J lost 3 bases. Per the germline V gene, CDR1 is SGHTA and CDR2 is FQGNSA. CDR3 sequence (DNA): TGTGCCAGCAGCCTCAGGGGGCCTAATGAAAAACTGTTTTTT. It translates to CASSLRGPNEKLFF.

The chain recombines TRBV14 with TRBJ2-2; 8 bases align to TRBD2. V lost 4 bases, J lost 5 bases, and 6 bases stayed unmatched. Germline CDR1 reads SGHDN; CDR2 reads FVKESK. The CDR3 sequence is 15 residues long. Here the CDR3 reads CASSPGGAGTGELFF. CDR3 in DNA: TGTGCCAGCAGCCCCGGGGGGGCTGGGACCGGGGAGCTGTTTTTT.

This clone was seen a few times. V usage is TRBV5-1 and J usage is TRBJ2-7; D might be TRBD2 (5 bases). Looked up from germline, CDR1 is SGHRS and CDR2 is YFSETQ. The CDR3 has 14 residues. Trimming left V 3 bases short and J 0 bases short, with 10 bases between. DNA for the CDR3: TGCGCCAGCAGCTGGACCGAGGGCTCCTACGAGCAGTACTTC. Protein product: CASSWTEGSYEQYF.

This chain uses TRBV27 with TRBJ1-6; no firm D call. V was shortened by 3 bases and J by 8 bases, with 11 bases between the two germline ends. Germline assignment: CDR1 MNHEY and CDR2 SMNVEV (reference sequence). The CDR3 has 14 residues. For the CDR3, the DNA is TGTGCCAGCAGTTTTTCAGGCGCCGATTCACCCCTCCACTTT. Its translation is CASSFSGADSPLHF.

The J gene is TRBJ2-6, the V gene TRBV19; TRBD1 is a possible D gene (6 bases). Germline lookup yields CDR1 LNHDA and CDR2 SQIVND (reference sequence). The CDR3 contains 18 residues. V lost 4 bases and J 0 bases, leaving 16 bases between the germline ends. The CDR3 DNA reads as TGTGCCAGTAGTACGAACAGGGCCCTTCTCTCTGGGGCCAACGTCCTGACTTTC. Translating it yields CASSTNRALLSGANVLTF. Looking up the rest from reference TRBV19 and TRBJ2-6 gives the full variable domain: DGGITQSPKYLFRKEGQNVTLSCEQNLNHDAMYWYRQDPGQGLRLIYYSQIVNDFQKGDIAEGYSVSREKKESFPLTVTSAQKNPTAFYLCASSTNRALLSGANVLTFGAGSRLTVL.

The chain employs TRBV6-5 and TRBJ1-2; 8 bases are shared with TRBD1. V lost 8 bases to trimming and J lost 6 bases; unmatched junction nucleotides: 11. From germline, CDR1 is MNHEY and CDR2 SVGAGI. The CDR3 has 14 residues. The chain's CDR3 is CASVAPGGGHGYTF. For the CDR3, the DNA is TGTGCCAGCGTGGCCCCAGGGGGCGGCCATGGCTACACCTTC.

This clone showed up just once. V gene TRBV10-3 combines with J gene TRBJ1-1; 9 bases are shared with TRBD1. Losses at the gene ends were 5 bases for V and 3 bases for J; bases not matched to a gene: 16. The CDR3 covers 18 residues. Per germline, CDR1 ENHRY and CDR2 SYGVKD. The CDR3 reads CAISQRPGQGRFDTEAFF. CDR3 in DNA: TGTGCCATCAGTCAAAGACCGGGACAGGGTAGATTTGACACTGAAGCTTTCTTT.

The CDR3 bases are TGTGCCAGCAGCTACCAAGGACTAGATCTCACCGGGGAGCTGTTTTTT. Protein sequence: CASSYQGLDLTGELFF. This sequence joins TRBV7-9 and TRBJ2-2; 7 bases line up with TRBD2. The V gene end was trimmed by 4 bases and the J gene end by 4 bases; junction bases not matched to a gene: 9. CDR3 size: 16 residues. CDR1 SEHNR and CDR2 FQNEAQ come from the germline V gene (reference sequence).

The chain uses TRBV10-3 and TRBJ2-1; 8 nucleotides match TRBD2. J was trimmed by 0 bases and V by 6 bases; bases with no gene match: 1. Germline CDR1 reads ENHRY; CDR2 reads SYGVKD. This CDR3 contains 14 residues. The CDR3 here is CAIRGTSSYNEQFF. The CDR3, as DNA: TGTGCCATCAGAGGGACTAGCTCCTACAATGAGCAGTTCTTC.

The chain links TRBV9 to TRBJ1-1; 9 bases align to TRBD1. The CDR3 is 17 amino acids. Trimming at V came to 0 bases and at J to 4 bases, leaving 10 bases not matched to a gene. The germline V gene has CDR1 SGDLS and CDR2 YYNGEE. The CDR3 coding sequence is TGTGCCAGCAGCGTAGCGGATGGACAGGGGTTCGGCACTGAAGCTTTCTTT. Translating gives CASSVADGQGFGTEAFF.